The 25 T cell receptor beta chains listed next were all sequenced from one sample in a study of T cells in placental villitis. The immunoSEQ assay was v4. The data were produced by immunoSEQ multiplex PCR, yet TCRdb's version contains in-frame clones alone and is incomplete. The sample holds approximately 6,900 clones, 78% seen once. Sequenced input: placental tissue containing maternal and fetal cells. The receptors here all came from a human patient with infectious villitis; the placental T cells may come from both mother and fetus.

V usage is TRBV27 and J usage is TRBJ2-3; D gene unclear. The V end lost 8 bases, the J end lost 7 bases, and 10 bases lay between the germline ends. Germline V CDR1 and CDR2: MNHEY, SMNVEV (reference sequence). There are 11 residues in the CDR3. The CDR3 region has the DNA TGTGCCAGCTCTGCGGCAAATACGCAGTATTTT. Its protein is CASSAANTQYF.

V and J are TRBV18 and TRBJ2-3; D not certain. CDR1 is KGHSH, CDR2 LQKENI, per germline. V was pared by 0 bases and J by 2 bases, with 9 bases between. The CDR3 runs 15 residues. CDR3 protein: CASSPPSAYTDTQYF. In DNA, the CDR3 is TGTGCCAGCTCACCACCGTCGGCTTACACAGATACGCAGTATTTT.

This chain's CDR3 is CASSPGQGGTYEQYF. The CDR3 DNA reads as TGTGCCAGCAGCCCAGGACAGGGAGGGACCTACGAGCAGTACTTC. This chain links TRBV7-2 with TRBJ2-7; D possibly corresponds to TRBD1 (8 bases). The CDR3 runs to 15 residues. CDR1 SGHTA and CDR2 FQGNSA come from the germline V gene. V lost 5 bases and J 2 bases, leaving 16 bases between the germline ends. Filled out from reference TRBV7-2 and TRBJ2-7, the complete variable domain reads GAGVSQSPSNKVTEKGKDVELRCDPISGHTALYWYRQSLGQGLEFLIYFQGNSAPDKSGLPSDRFSAERTGGSVSTLTIQRTQQEDSAVYLCASSPGQGGTYEQYFGPGTRLTVT.

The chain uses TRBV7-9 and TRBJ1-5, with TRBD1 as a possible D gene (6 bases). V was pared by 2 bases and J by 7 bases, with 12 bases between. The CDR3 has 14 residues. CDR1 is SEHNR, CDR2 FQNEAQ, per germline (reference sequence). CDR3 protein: CASSLSGEGQPQHF. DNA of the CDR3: TGTGCCAGCAGCTTATCAGGGGAGGGGCAGCCCCAGCATTTT.

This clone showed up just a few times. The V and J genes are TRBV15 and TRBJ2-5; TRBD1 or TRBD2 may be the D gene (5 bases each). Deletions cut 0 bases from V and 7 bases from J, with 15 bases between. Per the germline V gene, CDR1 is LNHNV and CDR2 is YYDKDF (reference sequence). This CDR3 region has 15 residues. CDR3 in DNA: TGTGCCACCAGCAGAGATCCGGGACGGACGGGGACCCAGTACTTC. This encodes CATSRDPGRTGTQYF.

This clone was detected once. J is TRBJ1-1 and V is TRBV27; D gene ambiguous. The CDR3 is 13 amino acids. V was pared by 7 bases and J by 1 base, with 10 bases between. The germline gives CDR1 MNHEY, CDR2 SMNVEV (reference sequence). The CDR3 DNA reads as TGTGCCAGCAAGCCAGGAGCGAACACTGAAGCTTTCTTT. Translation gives CASKPGANTEAFF.

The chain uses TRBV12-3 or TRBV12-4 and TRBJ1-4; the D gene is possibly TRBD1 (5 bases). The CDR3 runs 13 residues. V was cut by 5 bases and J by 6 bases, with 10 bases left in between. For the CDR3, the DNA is TGTGCCAGCAGTGCAGGGATACATGAAAAACTGTTTTTT. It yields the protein CASSAGIHEKLFF.

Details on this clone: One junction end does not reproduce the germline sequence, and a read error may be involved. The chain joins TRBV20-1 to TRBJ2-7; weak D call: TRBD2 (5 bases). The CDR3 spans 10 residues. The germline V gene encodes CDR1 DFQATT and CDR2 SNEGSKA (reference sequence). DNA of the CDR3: TGCAATGCTGCCGAGGGCGAGCAGTACTTC. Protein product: CNAAEGEQYF.

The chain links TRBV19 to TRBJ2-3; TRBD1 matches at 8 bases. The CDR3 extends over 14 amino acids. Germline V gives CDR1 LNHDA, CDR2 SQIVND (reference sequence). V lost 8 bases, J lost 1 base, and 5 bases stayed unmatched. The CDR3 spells CASDTGQGTDTQYF. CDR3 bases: TGTGCCAGTGATACGGGACAGGGCACAGATACGCAGTATTTT.

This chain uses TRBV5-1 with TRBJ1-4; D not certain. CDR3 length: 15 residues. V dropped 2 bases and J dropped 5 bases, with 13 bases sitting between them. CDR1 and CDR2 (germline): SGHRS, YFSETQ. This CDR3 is CASSFSRGANEKLFF. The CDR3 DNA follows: TGCGCCAGCAGCTTTTCACGGGGTGCCAATGAAAAACTGTTTTTT.

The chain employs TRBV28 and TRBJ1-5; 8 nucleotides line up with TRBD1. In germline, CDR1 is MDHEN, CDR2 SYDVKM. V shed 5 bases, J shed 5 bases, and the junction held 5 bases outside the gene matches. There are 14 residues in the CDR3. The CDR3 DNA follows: TGTGCCAGCAGTGAGGTACAGGGGGATCAGCCCCAGCATTTT. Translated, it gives CASSEVQGDQPQHF.

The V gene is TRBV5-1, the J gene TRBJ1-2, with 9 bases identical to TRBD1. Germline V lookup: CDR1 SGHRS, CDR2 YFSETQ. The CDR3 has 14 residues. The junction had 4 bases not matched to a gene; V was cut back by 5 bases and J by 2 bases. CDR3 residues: CASREGQGNYGYTF. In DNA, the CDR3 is TGCGCCAGCAGGGAGGGACAGGGAAACTATGGCTACACCTTC.

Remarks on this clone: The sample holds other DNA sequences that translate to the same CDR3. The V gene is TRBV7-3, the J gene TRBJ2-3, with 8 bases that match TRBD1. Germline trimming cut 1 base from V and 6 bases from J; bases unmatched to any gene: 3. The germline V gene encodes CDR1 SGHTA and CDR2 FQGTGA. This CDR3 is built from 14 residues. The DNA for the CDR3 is TGTGCCAGCAGCTTAATGACAGGGGAGGATACGCAGTATTTT. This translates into CASSLMTGEDTQYF.

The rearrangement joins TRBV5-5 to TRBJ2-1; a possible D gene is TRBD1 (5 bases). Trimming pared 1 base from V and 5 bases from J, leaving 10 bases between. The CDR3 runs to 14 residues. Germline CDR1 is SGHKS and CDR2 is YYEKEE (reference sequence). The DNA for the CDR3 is TGTGCCAGCAGCTTGTTGGTCAGGGACAATGAGCAGTTCTTC. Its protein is CASSLLVRDNEQFF.

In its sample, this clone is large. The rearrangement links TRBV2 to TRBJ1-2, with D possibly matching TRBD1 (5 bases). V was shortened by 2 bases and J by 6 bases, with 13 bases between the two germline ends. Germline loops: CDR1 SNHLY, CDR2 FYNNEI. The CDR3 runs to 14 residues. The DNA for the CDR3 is TGTGCCAGCAGTGAATTGGGAGGGGAGGATGGCTACACCTTC. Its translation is CASSELGGEDGYTF.

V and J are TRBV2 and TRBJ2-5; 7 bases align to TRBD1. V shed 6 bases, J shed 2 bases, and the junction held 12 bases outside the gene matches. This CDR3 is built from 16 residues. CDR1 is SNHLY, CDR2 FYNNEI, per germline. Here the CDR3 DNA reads TGTGCCAGCAGCGACAGGGTAGGGAGAAGTCAAGAGACCCAGTACTTC. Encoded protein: CASSDRVGRSQETQYF.

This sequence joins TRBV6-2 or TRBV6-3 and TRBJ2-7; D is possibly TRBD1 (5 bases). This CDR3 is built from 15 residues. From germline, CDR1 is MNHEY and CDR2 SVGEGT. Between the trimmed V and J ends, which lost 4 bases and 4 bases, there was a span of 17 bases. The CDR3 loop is CASSWSRDSTYEQYF. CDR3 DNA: TGTGCCAGCAGTTGGTCCAGAGACAGCACTTACGAGCAGTACTTC.

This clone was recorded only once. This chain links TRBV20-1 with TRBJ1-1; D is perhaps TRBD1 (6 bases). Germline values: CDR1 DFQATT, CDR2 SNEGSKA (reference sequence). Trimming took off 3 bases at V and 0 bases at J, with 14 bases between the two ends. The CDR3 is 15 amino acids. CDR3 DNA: TGCAGTGCTAGTAATACAGGACAGATGAACACTGAAGCTTTCTTT. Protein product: CSASNTGQMNTEAFF.

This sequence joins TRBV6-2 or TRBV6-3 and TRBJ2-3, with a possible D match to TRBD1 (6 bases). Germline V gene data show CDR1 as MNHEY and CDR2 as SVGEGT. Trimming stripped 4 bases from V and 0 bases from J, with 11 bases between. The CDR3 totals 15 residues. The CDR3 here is CASSSGVLSTDTQYF. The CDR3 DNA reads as TGTGCCAGCAGTTCAGGGGTCCTCAGCACAGATACGCAGTATTTT.

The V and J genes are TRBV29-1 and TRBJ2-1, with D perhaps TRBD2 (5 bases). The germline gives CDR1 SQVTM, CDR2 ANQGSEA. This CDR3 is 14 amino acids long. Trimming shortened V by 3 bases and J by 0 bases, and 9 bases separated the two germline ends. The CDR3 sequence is CSVDRGYSYNEQFF. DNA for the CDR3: TGCAGCGTTGATCGCGGGTACTCCTACAATGAGCAGTTCTTC.

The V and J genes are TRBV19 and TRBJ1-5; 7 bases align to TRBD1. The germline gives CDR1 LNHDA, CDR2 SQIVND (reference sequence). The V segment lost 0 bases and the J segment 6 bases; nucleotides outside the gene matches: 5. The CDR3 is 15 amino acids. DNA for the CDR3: TGTGCCAGTAGTATAGAGAGGACAGGAGGTCAGCCCCAGCATTTT. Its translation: CASSIERTGGQPQHF.

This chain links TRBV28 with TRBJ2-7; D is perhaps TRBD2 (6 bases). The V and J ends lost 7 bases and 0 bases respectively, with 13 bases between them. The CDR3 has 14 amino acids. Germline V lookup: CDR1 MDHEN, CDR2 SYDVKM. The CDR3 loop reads CASIDRGSSYEQYF. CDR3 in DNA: TGTGCCAGCATAGATCGGGGGAGCTCCTACGAGCAGTACTTC. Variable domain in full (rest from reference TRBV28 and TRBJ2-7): DVKVTQSSRYLVKRTGEKVFLECVQDMDHENMFWYRQDPGLGLRLIYFSYDVKMKEKGDIPEGYSVSREKKERFSLILESASTNQTSMYLCASIDRGSSYEQYFGPGTRLTVT.

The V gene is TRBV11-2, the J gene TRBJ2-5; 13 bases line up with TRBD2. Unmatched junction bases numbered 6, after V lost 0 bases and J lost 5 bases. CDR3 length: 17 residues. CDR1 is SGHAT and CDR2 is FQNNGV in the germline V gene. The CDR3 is CASSLELAGGQAETQYF. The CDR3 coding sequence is TGTGCCAGCAGCTTAGAACTAGCGGGGGGGCAAGCGGAGACCCAGTACTTC. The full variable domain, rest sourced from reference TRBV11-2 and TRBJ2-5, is EAGVAQSPRYKIIEKRQSVAFWCNPISGHATLYWYQQILGQGPKLLIQFQNNGVVDDSQLPKDRFSAERLKGVDSTLKIQPAKLEDSAVYLCASSLELAGGQAETQYFGPGTRLLVL.

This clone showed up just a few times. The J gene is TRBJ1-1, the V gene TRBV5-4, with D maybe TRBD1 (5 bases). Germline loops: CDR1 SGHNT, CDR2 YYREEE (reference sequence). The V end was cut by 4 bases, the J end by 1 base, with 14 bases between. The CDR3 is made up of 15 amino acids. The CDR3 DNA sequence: TGTGCCAGCAGCACTTTTATAGGGGCGAACACTGAAGCTTTCTTT. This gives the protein CASSTFIGANTEAFF.

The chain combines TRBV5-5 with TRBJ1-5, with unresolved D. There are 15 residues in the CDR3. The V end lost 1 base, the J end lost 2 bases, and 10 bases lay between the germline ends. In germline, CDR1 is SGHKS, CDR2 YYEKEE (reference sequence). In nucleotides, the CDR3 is TGTGCCAGCAGCTTGAGTTGGTATGGCAATCAGCCCCAGCATTTT. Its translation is CASSLSWYGNQPQHF.